One and the same sample provided the 12 T cell receptor beta chains below, sequenced in a study of T cell repertoires in cytomegalovirus infection. One entry per CDR3 protein, called by TCRdb with MiXCR from the reads. The repertoire includes just under 550,000 distinct CDR3 sequences, around 27% of them detected once, and about 12% sits in the top ten. The sequencing sample was made of PBMCs. The receptors were gathered from a human donor in good health (CMV status not recorded). Some clones in this sample may be carry-over from other donors' samples.

This clonotype was counted at least ten times. The V call is TRBV7-2, the J call TRBJ1-5; D may be TRBD1 (6 bases). The CDR3 contains 16 residues. In germline, CDR1 is SGHTA, CDR2 FQGNSA. Trimming took off 1 base at V and 3 bases at J, with 13 bases between the two ends. CDR3: CASSLVAAGANQPQHF. In nucleotides, the CDR3 is TGTGCCAGCAGCTTAGTAGCAGCAGGGGCCAATCAGCCCCAGCATTTT.

The chain uses TRBV9 and TRBJ2-2; D may correspond to TRBD1 or TRBD2 (5 bases each). The CDR3 has 15 residues. With 1 base removed from V and 6 bases from J, the gap between germline ends came to 13 bases. Germline V gene lookup returns CDR1 SGDLS and CDR2 YYNGEE. CDR3 protein: CASSVRAGSPGELFF. The CDR3 nucleotides are TGTGCCAGCAGCGTAAGGGCAGGGAGTCCCGGGGAGCTGTTTTTT.

This clonotype was counted only a few times. V is TRBV28 and J is TRBJ2-7, with 13 bases aligning to TRBD2. From germline, CDR1 is MDHEN and CDR2 SYDVKM. The CDR3 sequence is 15 residues long. Germline trimming cut 5 bases from V and 4 bases from J; bases unmatched to any gene: 5. In nucleotides, the CDR3 is TGTGCCAGCAGTACTAGCGGGGGGGGATCGTACGAGCAGTACTTC. Its protein is CASSTSGGGSYEQYF.

V and J are TRBV4-1 and TRBJ2-3; the match to TRBD1 covers 9 bases. The germline V gene encodes CDR1 MGHRA and CDR2 YSYEKL. V lost 1 base, J lost 4 bases, and 3 bases stayed unmatched. CDR3 length equals 15 residues. Here the CDR3 DNA reads TGCGCCAGCAGCCAAGGGACAGGGGCCCCAGATACGCAGTATTTT. Its protein product is CASSQGTGAPDTQYF.

The chain couples TRBV6-5 to TRBJ2-2; 9 bases map to TRBD1. CDR1 and CDR2 from the germline V gene are MNHEY and SVGAGI. The CDR3 contains 14 residues. Trimming removed 8 bases from V and 5 bases from J; junction bases left unmatched: 6. This CDR3 is CASGTTGGTGELFF. The CDR3 bases are TGTGCCAGCGGGACGACAGGGGGTACCGGGGAGCTGTTTTTT.

This clonotype was seen repeatedly, ten times or more. The chain combines TRBV7-2 with TRBJ1-1; possible D gene TRBD1, 5 bases. CDR3 length: 15 residues. The V end lost 5 bases, the J end lost 0 bases, and 13 bases lay between the germline ends. Germline assignment: CDR1 SGHTA and CDR2 FQGNSA. CDR3 amino acids: CASSPRAGLNTEAFF. The CDR3 DNA follows: TGTGCCAGCAGCCCCCGGGCAGGGTTGAACACTGAAGCTTTCTTT.

CDR3 protein: CAWSEGSGNTIYF. The CDR3 coding sequence is TGTGCCTGGAGTGAGGGATCTGGAAACACCATATATTTT. The chain carries TRBV30 and TRBJ1-3, with unresolved D. The germline gives CDR1 GTSNPN, CDR2 SVGIG (reference sequence). With 1 base removed from V and 1 base from J, the gap between germline ends came to 5 bases. The CDR3 has 13 amino acids.

This clonotype was counted many times. This rearrangement joins TRBV12-3 or TRBV12-4 to TRBJ2-2; D not certain. The CDR3 totals 12 residues. Trimming took 3 bases from V and 8 from J, leaving 7 bases between them. The CDR3 coding sequence is TGTGCCAGCAGTTTTGGTTCTGGGGAGCTGTTTTTT. It yields the protein CASSFGSGELFF.

This clonotype has more than one count but fewer than ten. The chain links TRBV28 to TRBJ2-1; TRBD2 matches 7 bases. Germline V gene lookup returns CDR1 MDHEN and CDR2 SYDVKM. V shed 6 bases and J 2 bases; nucleotides not matched to a gene: 4. This CDR3 contains 14 residues. The CDR3 is CASSGAGAYNEQFF. CDR3 DNA: TGTGCCAGCAGCGGGGCGGGGGCCTACAATGAGCAGTTCTTC.

The rearrangement links TRBV5-5 to TRBJ2-1, with TRBD1 matching 8 bases. There are 15 residues in the CDR3. Germline CDR1 reads SGHKS; CDR2 reads YYEKEE (reference sequence). After removal of 1 base from V and 4 bases from J, the junction contained 4 bases not matched to a gene. CDR3 in DNA: TGTGCCAGCAGCTTGAGTGGACAGGGATACAATGAGCAGTTCTTC. Amino acids: CASSLSGQGYNEQFF.

This chain uses TRBV7-3 with TRBJ2-3, with a possible D match to TRBD1 (6 bases). The length of the CDR3 is 15 residues. The germline V gene has CDR1 SGHTA and CDR2 FQGTGA. The V and J ends lost 2 bases and 1 base respectively, with 10 bases between them. CDR3 DNA sequence: TGTGCCAGCAGCTTAGAGGGGGAGCGCACAGATACGCAGTATTTT. Encoded protein: CASSLEGERTDTQYF.

This clonotype was picked up many times. The rearrangement joins TRBV7-6 to TRBJ2-7; D remains unclear. CDR3 size: 15 residues. The V gene lost 0 bases and the J gene lost 3 bases, with 12 bases spanning the gap. Germline CDR1 is SGHVS and CDR2 is FNYEAQ. The CDR3 spells CASSLAHGPDYEQYF. CDR3 sequence (DNA): TGTGCCAGCAGCTTAGCGCATGGACCGGACTACGAGCAGTACTTC.